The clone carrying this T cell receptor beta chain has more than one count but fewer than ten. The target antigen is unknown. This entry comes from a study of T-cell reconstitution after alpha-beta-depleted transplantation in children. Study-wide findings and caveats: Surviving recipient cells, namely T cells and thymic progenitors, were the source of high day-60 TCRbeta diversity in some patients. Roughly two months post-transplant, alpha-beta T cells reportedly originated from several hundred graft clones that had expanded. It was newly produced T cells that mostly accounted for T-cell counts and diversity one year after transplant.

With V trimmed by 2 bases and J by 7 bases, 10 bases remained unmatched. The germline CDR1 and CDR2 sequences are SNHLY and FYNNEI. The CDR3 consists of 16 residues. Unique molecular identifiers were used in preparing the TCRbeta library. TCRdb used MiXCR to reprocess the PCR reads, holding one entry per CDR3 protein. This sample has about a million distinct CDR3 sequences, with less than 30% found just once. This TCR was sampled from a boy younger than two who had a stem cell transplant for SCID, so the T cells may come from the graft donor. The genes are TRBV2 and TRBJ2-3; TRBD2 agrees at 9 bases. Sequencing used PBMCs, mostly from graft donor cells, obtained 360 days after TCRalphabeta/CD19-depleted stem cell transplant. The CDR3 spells CASSERAGGPSNTQYF. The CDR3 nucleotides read TGTGCCAGCAGTGAAAGGGCGGGGGGGCCTTCAAATACGCAGTATTTT. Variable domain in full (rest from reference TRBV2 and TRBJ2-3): EPEVTQTPSHQVTQMGQEVILRCVPISNHLYFYWYRQILGQKVEFLVSFYNNEISEKSEIFDDQFSVERPDGSNFTLKIRSTKLEDSAMYFCASSERAGGPSNTQYFGPGTRLTVL.